The rows below give T cell receptor beta chains drawn from one sample of a study of radiotherapy plus CTLA-4 blockade in lung cancer. Repertoires were generated with immunoSEQ multiplex PCR, while TCRdb's copy carries only in-frame clones and drops some. The table lists just over 60,000 clones, about 80% of them singletons. The sample was peripheral blood, taken from a patient treated with radiotherapy plus ipilimumab. Every receptor here comes from a human donor with non-small cell lung cancer who had a complete response to radiotherapy plus ipilimumab. CDR3s include the opening cysteine and the closing phenylalanine or tryptophan. A D gene is named only where the DNA matches it firmly. Clone size, where shown, is once, few, many, or a class for clones that have expanded.

size	V	D	J	CDR3
NA	TRBV11-2	TRBD2	TRBJ2-1	CASSLGLGTSMWEQFF
NA	TRBV15	TRBD1	TRBJ2-2	CATSRDRGAGELFF
NA	TRBV7-2	TRBD1	TRBJ1-1	CASSLDRGAEAFF
NA	TRBV7-2	NA	TRBJ2-1	CASSLGVGSEQFF
NA	TRBV7-2	TRBD2	TRBJ2-5	CASRLAAQETQYF
NA	TRBV9	TRBD1	TRBJ1-1	CASSVGRQGLGEAFF
NA	TRBV6-5	NA	TRBJ2-7	CASSYKGSSYEQYF
NA	TRBV7-8	TRBD1	TRBJ2-5	CASSRQTGTQETQYF
few	TRBV7-8	TRBD1	TRBJ1-3	CASSASRGLPSGNTIYF
NA	TRBV7-6	NA	TRBJ2-1	CASSKTNEQFF
NA	TRBV7-2	NA	TRBJ1-1	CASSLSPRTGGAFF
NA	TRBV7-8	TRBD2	TRBJ2-3	CASSLGRRTSASDTQYF
NA	TRBV6-5	TRBD2	TRBJ2-3	CASRTGTNTDTQYF
NA	TRBV2	NA	TRBJ1-5	CASSETGFNQPQHF
NA	TRBV6-6	TRBD1	TRBJ1-2	CASRTDRGGYTF
once	TRBV7-2	TRBD2	TRBJ2-3	CASSLVSSGGDTQYF
NA	TRBV4-3	NA	TRBJ2-1	CASSQLESSYNEQFF
NA	TRBV7-2	NA	TRBJ2-1	CASSFRQEISYNEQFF
medium-sized	TRBV21-1	NA	TRBJ1-5	CASSKRTLSNQPQHF
NA	TRBV7-6	NA	TRBJ1-1	CASSLGGRTEAFF
NA	TRBV6-5	NA	TRBJ1-1	CASSYGGRRGEAFF
few	TRBV6-1	TRBD1	TRBJ1-5	CASSEGTGGAVQPQHF
NA	TRBV6-1	NA	TRBJ2-6	CASSEWGVVFGANVLTF
NA	TRBV18	NA	TRBJ2-2	CASSPGLEDGELFF
NA	TRBV27	NA	TRBJ2-3	CASSSAGRPSTDTQYF
NA	TRBV5-1	NA	TRBJ2-5	CASSLFSSETQYF
once	TRBV5-5	NA	TRBJ2-5	CASSSNQETQYF
once	TRBV6-6	NA	TRBJ2-3	CATVDPSLGTQYF
NA	TRBV4-3	TRBD1	TRBJ2-5	CASSPTTGGVETQYF
NA	TRBV19	TRBD1	TRBJ1-1	CASSWDRVGGTEAFF
NA	TRBV28	NA	TRBJ1-4	CASNLSGVGGEKLFF
once	TRBV9	NA	TRBJ2-1	CASSVEAYEQFF
NA	TRBV4-1	NA	TRBJ1-5	CASSQDPDNQPQHF
NA	TRBV9	NA	TRBJ2-3	CASSVGPSSTDTQYF
NA	TRBV4-3	TRBD1	TRBJ2-7	CASSPRTGAYEQYF